This T cell receptor (beta chain) is drawn from a study of T cell repertoires in cytomegalovirus infection. At the level of the study: It was the public TCR beta signatures that indicated both CMV infection and matching HLA type.

TCRdb reprocessed the reads with MiXCR, giving one entry per CDR3 protein. Among more than 200,000 distinct CDR3 sequences, roughly 10% were seen once, and the ten largest hold about 15%. Whole-study results and caveats: There were HLA-C-restricted CMV-specific TCR beta clonotypes dominating the ex vivo response. Cumulative frequency (of public TCR beta family members) identified carriers of CMV plus the relevant HLA.

The CDR3 has 11 residues. Per germline, CDR1 LNHDA and CDR2 SQIVND (reference sequence). Deletions cut 4 bases from V and 3 bases from J, with 3 bases between. This clonotype has only a few counts. The antigen is undetermined. This clonotype was sampled from a human donor in good health (CMV status not recorded). Some clones in this sample may be carry-over from other donors' samples. V gene TRBV19 combines with J gene TRBJ1-2, with unresolved D. The source material was PBMCs. CDR3 amino acids: CASSTYYGYTF. CDR3 nucleotides: TGTGCCAGTAGTACCTACTATGGCTACACCTTC.